This entry concerns a single T cell receptor (beta chain). Its antigen is not known. TCRdb reanalysed the 5' RACE reads using MiXCR and keeps one entry per CDR3 protein. The sample shows about 470,000 distinct CDR3 sequences, roughly 26% of them seen only once. The CDR3 has 14 residues. V gave up 6 bases and J gave up 3 bases, with 13 bases separating them. From germline, CDR1 is MNHEY and CDR2 SVGEGT. The sample originates from a study of identical twins. Findings and caveats of the study: Less excess twin sharing appeared in beta out-of-frame sequences.

A further study also used this sample, focusing on T cells expressing NK-cell markers. That work adds: Each of several donors carried dominant NKG2C+ clonotypes accounting for about 1.0-8% of CD8+ T cells.

The TCR was taken from a woman between 18 and 29 years old in good health. V usage is TRBV6-2 or TRBV6-3 and J usage is TRBJ2-3; D tentatively reads TRBD1 or TRBD2 (5 bases each). Specimen: CD4+ T cells sorted from blood. CDR3 protein: CASSNLGATDTQYF. The CDR3 DNA reads TGTGCCAGCAGCAACCTCGGGGCGACAGATACGCAGTATTTT.